The T cell receptor (beta chain) under discussion was sequenced for a study of T cell responses to AZD1222 COVID-19 vaccine. Across the study: Researchers grouped second doses given at about 4 or about 12 weeks into one pool. Study-wide results and limits: Across the whole spike, CD4 TCRs peaked at regions 160-218 and 743-854. The donors showed a predominance of white British ancestry and of females, with possible underestimation of clonal diversity. Two AZD1222 administrations were followed by greater Spike-specific TCR breadth and depth.

Profiling relied on immunoSEQ multiplex PCR, and the TCRdb table lists in-frame clones only, not all of them. Of 100,000 to 120,000 clones in the sample, 81% were seen once. With regard to this clone: What it binds is unknown.

This TCR came from an adult in good health. Sequenced here: peripheral blood, sampled on day 0 of AZD1222 vaccination.

In DNA, the CDR3 is TGTGCCAGCAGTACAGGGAAGGAGACCCAGTACTTC. Residues: CASSTGKETQYF. The V call is TRBV6-5, the J call TRBJ2-5; possibly TRBD1 for D (6 bases). The CDR3 extends over 12 amino acids. The germline V gene has CDR1 MNHEY and CDR2 SVGAGI. V was clipped by 5 bases and J by 5 bases, with 9 bases between them.